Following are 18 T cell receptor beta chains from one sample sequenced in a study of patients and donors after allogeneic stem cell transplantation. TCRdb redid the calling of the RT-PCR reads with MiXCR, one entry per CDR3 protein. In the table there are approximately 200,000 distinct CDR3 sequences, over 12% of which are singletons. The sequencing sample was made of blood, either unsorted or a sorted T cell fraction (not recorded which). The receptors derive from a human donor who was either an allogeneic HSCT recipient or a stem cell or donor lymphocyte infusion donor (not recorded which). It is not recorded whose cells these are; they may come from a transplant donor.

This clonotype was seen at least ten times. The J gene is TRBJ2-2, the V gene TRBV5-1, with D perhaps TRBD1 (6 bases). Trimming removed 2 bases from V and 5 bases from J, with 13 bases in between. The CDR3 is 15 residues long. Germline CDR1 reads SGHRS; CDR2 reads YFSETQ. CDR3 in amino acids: CASSLQGWGTGELFF. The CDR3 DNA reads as TGCGCCAGCAGCTTACAGGGATGGGGGACCGGGGAGCTGTTTTTT.

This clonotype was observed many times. CDR3: CASSLFPGVRSPLHF. The CDR3 bases are TGTGCCAGCAGCTTATTTCCGGGGGTTAGATCACCCCTCCACTTT. V is TRBV7-2 and J is TRBJ1-6; D possibly corresponds to TRBD1 (5 bases). This CDR3 is 15 amino acids long. Germline V gives CDR1 SGHTA, CDR2 FQGNSA. V shed 2 bases and J shed 10 bases, with 15 bases lying between them. The full variable domain, its missing parts supplied by reference TRBV7-2 and TRBJ1-6, is GAGVSQSPSNKVTEKGKDVELRCDPISGHTALYWYRQSLGQGLEFLIYFQGNSAPDKSGLPSDRFSAERTGGSVSTLTIQRTQQEDSAVYLCASSLFPGVRSPLHFGNGTRLTVT.

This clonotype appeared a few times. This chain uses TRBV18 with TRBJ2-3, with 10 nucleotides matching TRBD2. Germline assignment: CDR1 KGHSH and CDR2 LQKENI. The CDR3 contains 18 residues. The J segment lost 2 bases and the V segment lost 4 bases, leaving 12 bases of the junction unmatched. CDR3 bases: TGTGCCAGCTCACTCACGGGCCCTAGCGGGAGCCACACAGATACGCAGTATTTT. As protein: CASSLTGPSGSHTDTQYF.

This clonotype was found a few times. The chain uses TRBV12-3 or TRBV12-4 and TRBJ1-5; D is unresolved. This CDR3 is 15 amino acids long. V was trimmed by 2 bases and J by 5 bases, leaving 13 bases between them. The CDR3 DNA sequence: TGTGCCAGCAGTTTAATGGCGGGTTTGGATCAGCCCCAGCATTTT. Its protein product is CASSLMAGLDQPQHF.

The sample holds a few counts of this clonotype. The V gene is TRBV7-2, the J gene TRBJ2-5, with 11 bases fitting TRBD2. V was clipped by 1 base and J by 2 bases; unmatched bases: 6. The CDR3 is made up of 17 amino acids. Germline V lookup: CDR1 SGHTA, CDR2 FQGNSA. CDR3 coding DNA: TGTGCCAGCAGCTTAGTGGGGCGACTAGCGGGACAAGAGACCCAGTACTTC. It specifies CASSLVGRLAGQETQYF. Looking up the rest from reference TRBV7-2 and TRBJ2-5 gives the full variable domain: GAGVSQSPSNKVTEKGKDVELRCDPISGHTALYWYRQSLGQGLEFLIYFQGNSAPDKSGLPSDRFSAERTGGSVSTLTIQRTQQEDSAVYLCASSLVGRLAGQETQYFGPGTRLLVL.

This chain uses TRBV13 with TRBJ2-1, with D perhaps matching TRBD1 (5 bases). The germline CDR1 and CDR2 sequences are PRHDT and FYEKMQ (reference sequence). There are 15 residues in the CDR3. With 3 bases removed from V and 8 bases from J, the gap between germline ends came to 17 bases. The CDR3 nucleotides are TGTGCCAGCAGCTTGATTCCAGGGCCTATCGATGAGCAGTTCTTC. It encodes CASSLIPGPIDEQFF.

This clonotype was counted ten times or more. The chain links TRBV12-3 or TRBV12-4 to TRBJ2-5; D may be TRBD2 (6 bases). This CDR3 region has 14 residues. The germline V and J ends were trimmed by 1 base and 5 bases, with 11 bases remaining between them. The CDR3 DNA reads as TGTGCCAGCAGTTTAGGGAGGGCCTCGGAGACCCAGTACTTC. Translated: CASSLGRASETQYF.

CDR3 nucleotides: TGTGCCACCAGCAGACCAACGCCAGGGTACCAAGAGACCCAGTACTTC. Its translation is CATSRPTPGYQETQYF. The chain employs TRBV15 and TRBJ2-5; tentative D call: TRBD1 (5 bases). This CDR3 has 16 residues. CDR1 is LNHNV and CDR2 is YYDKDF in the germline V gene (reference sequence). The ends were cut back, 2 bases at V and 0 bases at J, with 13 bases in the middle.

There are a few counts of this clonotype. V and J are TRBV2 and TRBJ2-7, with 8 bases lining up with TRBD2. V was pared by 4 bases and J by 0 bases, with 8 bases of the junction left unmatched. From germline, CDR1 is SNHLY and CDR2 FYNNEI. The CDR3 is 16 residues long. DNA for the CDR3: TGTGCCAGCAGTGCAACGGGCGGGGGGCGCTCCTACGAGCAGTACTTC. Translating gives CASSATGGGRSYEQYF.

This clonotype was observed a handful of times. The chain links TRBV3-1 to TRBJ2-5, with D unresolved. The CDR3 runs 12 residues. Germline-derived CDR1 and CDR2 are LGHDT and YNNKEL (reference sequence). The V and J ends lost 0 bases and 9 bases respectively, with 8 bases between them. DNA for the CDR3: TGTGCCAGCAGCCAAGATTCCCGGTCCCAGTACTTC. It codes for CASSQDSRSQYF.

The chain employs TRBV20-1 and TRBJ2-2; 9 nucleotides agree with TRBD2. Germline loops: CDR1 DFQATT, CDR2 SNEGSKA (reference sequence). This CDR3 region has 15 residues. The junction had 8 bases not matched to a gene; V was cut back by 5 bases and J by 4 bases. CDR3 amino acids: CSAPGGGRATGELFF. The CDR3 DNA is TGCAGTGCTCCTGGGGGCGGGAGGGCCACCGGGGAGCTGTTTTTT.

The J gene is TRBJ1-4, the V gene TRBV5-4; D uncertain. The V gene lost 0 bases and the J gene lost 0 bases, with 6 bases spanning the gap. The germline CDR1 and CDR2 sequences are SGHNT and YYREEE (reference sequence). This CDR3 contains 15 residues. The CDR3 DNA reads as TGTGCCAGCAGCTTGGGGCCGACAACTAATGAAAAACTGTTTTTT. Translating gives CASSLGPTTNEKLFF.

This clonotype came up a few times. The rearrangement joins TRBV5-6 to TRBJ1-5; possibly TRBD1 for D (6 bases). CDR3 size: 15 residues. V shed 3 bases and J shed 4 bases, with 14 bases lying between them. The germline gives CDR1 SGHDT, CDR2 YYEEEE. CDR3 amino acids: CASSSLRDINQPQHF. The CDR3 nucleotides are TGTGCCAGCAGCTCCCTCAGGGACATTAATCAGCCCCAGCATTTT.

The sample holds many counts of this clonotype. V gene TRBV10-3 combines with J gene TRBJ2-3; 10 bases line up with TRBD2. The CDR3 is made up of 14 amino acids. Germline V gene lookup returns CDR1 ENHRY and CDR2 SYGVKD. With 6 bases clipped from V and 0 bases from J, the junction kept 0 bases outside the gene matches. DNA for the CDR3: TGTGCCATCAGGACTAGCGGGAGCACAGATACGCAGTATTTT. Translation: CAIRTSGSTDTQYF.

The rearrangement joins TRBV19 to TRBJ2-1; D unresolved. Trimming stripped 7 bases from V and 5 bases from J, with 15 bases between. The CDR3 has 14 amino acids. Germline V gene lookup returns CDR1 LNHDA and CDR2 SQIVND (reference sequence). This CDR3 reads CASKTLHTHNEQFF. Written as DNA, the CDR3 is TGTGCCAGTAAAACCCTGCATACCCACAATGAGCAGTTCTTC.

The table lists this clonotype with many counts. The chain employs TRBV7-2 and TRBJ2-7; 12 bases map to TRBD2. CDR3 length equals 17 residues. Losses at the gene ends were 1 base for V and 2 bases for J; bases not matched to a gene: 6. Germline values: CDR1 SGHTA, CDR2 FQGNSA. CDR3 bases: TGTGCCAGCAGCTTAGGGACTAGCGGGGCAAAAGCCTACGAGCAGTACTTC. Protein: CASSLGTSGAKAYEQYF.

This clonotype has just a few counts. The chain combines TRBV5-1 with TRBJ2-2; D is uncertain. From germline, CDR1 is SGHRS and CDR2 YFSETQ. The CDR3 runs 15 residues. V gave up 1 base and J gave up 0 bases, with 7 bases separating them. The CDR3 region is CASSLSLANTGELFF. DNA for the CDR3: TGCGCCAGCAGCTTGAGTTTAGCGAACACCGGGGAGCTGTTTTTT.

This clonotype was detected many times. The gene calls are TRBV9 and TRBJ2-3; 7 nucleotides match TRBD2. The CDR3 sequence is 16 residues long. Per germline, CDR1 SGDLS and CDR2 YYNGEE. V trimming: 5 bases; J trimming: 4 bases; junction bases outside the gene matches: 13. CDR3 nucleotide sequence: TGTGCCAGCAGTGCCCGCTTGGGGGGGTCGGCAGATACGCAGTATTTT. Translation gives CASSARLGGSADTQYF.